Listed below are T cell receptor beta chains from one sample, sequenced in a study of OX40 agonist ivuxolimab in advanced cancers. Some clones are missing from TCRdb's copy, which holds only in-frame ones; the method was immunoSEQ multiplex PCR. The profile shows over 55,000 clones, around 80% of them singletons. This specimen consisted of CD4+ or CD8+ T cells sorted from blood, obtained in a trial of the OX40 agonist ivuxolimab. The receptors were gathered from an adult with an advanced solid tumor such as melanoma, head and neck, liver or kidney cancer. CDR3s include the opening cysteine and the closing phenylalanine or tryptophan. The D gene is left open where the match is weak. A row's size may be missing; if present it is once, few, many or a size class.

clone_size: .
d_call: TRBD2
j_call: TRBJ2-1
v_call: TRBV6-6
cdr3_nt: TGTGCCAGCAGGACCGGGACTAGCGGGGGCTATGAGCAGTTCTTC
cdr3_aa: CASRTGTSGGYEQFF

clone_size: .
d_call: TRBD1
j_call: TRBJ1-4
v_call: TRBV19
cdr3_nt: TGTGCCAGTAGTATAAGGGACAGGGTCGACAGATTGTTTTTT
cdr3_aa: CASSIRDRVDRLFF

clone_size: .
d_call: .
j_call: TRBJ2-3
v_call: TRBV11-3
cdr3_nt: TGTGCCAGCAGCTCTTTGGATACGCAGTATTTT
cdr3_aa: CASSSLDTQYF

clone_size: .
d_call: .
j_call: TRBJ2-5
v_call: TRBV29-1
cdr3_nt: TGCAGCGTTACAGGGTGGGATATGGAGACCCAGTACTTC
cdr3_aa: CSVTGWDMETQYF

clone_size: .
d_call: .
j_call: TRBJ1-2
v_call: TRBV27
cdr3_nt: TGTGCCAGCAGTTTATCGAGGAGATCCGATGGCTACACCTTC
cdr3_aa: CASSLSRRSDGYTF

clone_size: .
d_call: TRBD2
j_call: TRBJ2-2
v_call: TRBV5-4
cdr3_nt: TGTGCCAGCAGCTCCCCCTATGCGGGGGGGCCGACCGGGGAGCTGTTTTTT
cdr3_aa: CASSSPYAGGPTGELFF

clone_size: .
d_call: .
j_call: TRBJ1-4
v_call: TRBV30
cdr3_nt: TGTGCCTGGAGTTACGGGAATGAAAAACTGTTTTTT
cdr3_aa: CAWSYGNEKLFF

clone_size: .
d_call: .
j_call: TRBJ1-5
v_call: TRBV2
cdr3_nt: TGTGCCAGCAACAGGGTCGGCAATCAGCCCCAGCATTTT
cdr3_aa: CASNRVGNQPQHF

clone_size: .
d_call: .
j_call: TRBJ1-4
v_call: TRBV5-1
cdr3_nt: TGCGCCAGCAGCCAGCAGGGGGAAAAACTGTTTTTT
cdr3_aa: CASSQQGEKLFF

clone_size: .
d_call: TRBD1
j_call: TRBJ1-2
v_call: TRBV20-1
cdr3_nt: TGCAGTGCTGGGACAGGGAATGGCTACACCTTC
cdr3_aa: CSAGTGNGYTF

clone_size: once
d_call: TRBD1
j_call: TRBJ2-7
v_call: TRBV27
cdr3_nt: TGTGCCAGCAGTCAGCCGGGACAGGGATACGAGCAGTACTTC
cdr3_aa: CASSQPGQGYEQYF

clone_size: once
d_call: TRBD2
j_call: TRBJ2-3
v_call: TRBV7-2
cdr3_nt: TGTGCCAGCAGCCCGGGACTAGCGCAGCTAGATACGCAGTATTTT
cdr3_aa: CASSPGLAQLDTQYF

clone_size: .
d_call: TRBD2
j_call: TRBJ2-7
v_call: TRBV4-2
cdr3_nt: TGTGCCAGCAGCCCCATAGGAGCGGGAGGTTCCTACGAGCAGTACTTC
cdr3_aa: CASSPIGAGGSYEQYF

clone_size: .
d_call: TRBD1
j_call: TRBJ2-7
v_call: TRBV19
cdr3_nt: TGTGCCAGTACCTGGGACAGGTTCTCCTACGAGCAGTACTTC
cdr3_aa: CASTWDRFSYEQYF

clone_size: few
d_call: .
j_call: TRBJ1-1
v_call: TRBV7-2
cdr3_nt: TGTGCCAGCAGCTTAGGAGAGAAGAACACTGAAGCTTTCTTT
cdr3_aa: CASSLGEKNTEAFF

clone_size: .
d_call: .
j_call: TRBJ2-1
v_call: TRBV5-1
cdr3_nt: TGCGCCAGCAGCTTGCCGGGGGTAGAGCAGTTCTTC
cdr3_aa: CASSLPGVEQFF

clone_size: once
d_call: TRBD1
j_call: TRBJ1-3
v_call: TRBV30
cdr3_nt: TGTGCCTGGGCGGGACAGACTTTGCTCTCTGGAAACACCATATATTTT
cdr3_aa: CAWAGQTLLSGNTIYF

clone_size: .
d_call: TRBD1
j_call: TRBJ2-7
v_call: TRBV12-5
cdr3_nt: TGTGCTAGTGGTTTTAGATCCCTGGGACAGGGGTCCTACGAGCAGTACTTC
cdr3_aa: CASGFRSLGQGSYEQYF

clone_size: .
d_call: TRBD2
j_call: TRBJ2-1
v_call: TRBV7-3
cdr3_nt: TGTGCCAGCAGCCCGAGCACTAGCGGGAGCTACAATGAGCAGTTCTTC
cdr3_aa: CASSPSTSGSYNEQFF

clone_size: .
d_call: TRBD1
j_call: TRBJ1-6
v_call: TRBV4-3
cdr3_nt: TGCGCCAGCAGCCAAGATGGGACAGACAATTCACCCCTCCACTTT
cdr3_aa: CASSQDGTDNSPLHF

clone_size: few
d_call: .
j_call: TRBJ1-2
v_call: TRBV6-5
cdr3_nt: TGTGCCAGCAGGCCCTCTTTTCTAGGTGGCTACACCTTC
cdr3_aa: CASRPSFLGGYTF

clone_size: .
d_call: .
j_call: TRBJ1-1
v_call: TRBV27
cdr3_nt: TGTGCCAGCAGTTTTCAAAGGGGGAACACTGAAGCTTTCTTT
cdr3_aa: CASSFQRGNTEAFF

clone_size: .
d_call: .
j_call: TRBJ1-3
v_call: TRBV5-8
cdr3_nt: TGTGCCAGCAGCCGTTATGGAAACACCATATATTTT
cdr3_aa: CASSRYGNTIYF

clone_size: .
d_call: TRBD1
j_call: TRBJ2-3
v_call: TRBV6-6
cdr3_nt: TGTGCCAGCACCCAAGGTAGGACAGGGATCACAGATACGCAGTATTTT
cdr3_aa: CASTQGRTGITDTQYF

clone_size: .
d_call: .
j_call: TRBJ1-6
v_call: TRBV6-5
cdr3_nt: TGTGCCAGCAGTTACTCGATGCGTTCACCCCTCCACTTT
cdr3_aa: CASSYSMRSPLHF

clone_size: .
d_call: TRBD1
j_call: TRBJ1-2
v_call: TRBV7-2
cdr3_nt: TGTGCCAGCAGCTTAATAAAAGGGGGCCACTATGGCTACACCTTC
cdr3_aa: CASSLIKGGHYGYTF

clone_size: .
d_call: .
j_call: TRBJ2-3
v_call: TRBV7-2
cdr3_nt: TGTGCCAGCAGCTATCGGGGGTCTGGGGCCGGCGCAACAGATACGCAGTATTTT
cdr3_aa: CASSYRGSGAGATDTQYF

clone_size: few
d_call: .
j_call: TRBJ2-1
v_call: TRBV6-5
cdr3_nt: TGTGCCAGCAGTTACCGAGGACAAGCCTCACTCAATGAGCAGTTCTTC
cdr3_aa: CASSYRGQASLNEQFF

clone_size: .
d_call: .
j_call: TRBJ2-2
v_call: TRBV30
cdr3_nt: TGTGCCCGGAGAGCCGGGAACACCGGGGAGCTGTTTTTT
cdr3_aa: CARRAGNTGELFF

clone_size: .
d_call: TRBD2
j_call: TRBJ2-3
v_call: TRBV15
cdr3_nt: TGTGCCACCAGCAGAGGAAACGGGGGGATCACAGATACGCAGTATTTT
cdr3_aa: CATSRGNGGITDTQYF

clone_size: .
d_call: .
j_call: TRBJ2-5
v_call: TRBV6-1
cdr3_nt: TGTGCCAGCAGTGACGTATCCCCGGAGACCCAGTACTTC
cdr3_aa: CASSDVSPETQYF

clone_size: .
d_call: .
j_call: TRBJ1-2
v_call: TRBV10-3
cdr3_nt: TGTGCCATCGGACGGAACTATGGCTACACCTTC
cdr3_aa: CAIGRNYGYTF

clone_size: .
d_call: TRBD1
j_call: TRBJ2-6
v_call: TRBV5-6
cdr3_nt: TGTGCCAGCAGCGGCCGGACAGGATTTACCTCTGGGGCCAACGTCCTGACTTTC
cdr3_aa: CASSGRTGFTSGANVLTF

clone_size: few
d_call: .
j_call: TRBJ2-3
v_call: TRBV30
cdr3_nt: TGTGCCTGGACTAGCGACACAGATACGCAGTATTTT
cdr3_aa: CAWTSDTDTQYF

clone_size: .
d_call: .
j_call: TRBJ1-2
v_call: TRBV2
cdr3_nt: TGTGCCAGCGGACAGACGAAAAACTATGGCTACACCTTC
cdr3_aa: CASGQTKNYGYTF

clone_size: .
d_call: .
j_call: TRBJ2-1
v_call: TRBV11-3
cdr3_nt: TGTGCCAGCAGCTCTAGGAGTCTATCCAATGAGCAGTTCTTC
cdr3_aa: CASSSRSLSNEQFF

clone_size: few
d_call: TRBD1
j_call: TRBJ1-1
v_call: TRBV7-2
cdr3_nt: TGTGCCAGCCGGCGACGGACAGGAAACACTGAAGCTTTCTTT
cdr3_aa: CASRRRTGNTEAFF

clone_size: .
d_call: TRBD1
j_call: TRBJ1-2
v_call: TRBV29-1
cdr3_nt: TGCAGCGTCGCGACAGGGTGGGGCGGTGGCTACACCTTC
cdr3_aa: CSVATGWGGGYTF

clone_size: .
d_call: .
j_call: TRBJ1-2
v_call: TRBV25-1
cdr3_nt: TGTGCCAGCAGTGAGCACAGGGTCGACTATGGCTACACCTTC
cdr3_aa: CASSEHRVDYGYTF

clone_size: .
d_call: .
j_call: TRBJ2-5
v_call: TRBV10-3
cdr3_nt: TGTGCCATCAGTGAGCCCCAAGAGACCCAGTACTTC
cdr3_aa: CAISEPQETQYF

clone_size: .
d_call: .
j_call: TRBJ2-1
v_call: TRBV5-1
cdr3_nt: TGCGCCAGCAGCCGGGACTCCTACAATGAGCAGTTCTTC
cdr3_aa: CASSRDSYNEQFF

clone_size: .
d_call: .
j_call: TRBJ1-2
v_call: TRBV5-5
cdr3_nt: TGTGCCAGCAGCCCAAGCCTCTATGGCTACACCTTC
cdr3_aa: CASSPSLYGYTF

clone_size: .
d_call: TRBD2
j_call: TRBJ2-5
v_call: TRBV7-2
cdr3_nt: TGTGCCAGCACCTCACCGCGGGGGGCCCAAGAGACCCAGTACTTC
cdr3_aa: CASTSPRGAQETQYF

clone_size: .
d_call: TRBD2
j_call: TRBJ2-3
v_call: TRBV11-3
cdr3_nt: TGTGCCAGCAGCTTAAGACTAGCGGGAGCCAAAGATACGCAGTATTTT
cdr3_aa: CASSLRLAGAKDTQYF

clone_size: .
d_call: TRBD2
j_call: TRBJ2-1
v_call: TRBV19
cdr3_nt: TGTGCCAGTAGTATGGGGACTAGCGCCAGCAATGAGCAGTTCTTC
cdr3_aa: CASSMGTSASNEQFF

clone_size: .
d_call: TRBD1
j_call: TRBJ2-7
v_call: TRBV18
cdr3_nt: TGTGCCAGCTCCCTCGGACAGGGAGTGTACGAGCAGTACTTC
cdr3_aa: CASSLGQGVYEQYF

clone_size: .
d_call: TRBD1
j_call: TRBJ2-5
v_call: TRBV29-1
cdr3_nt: TGCAGCGTTGGCAGGGGGCTGGAGACCCAGTACTTC
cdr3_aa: CSVGRGLETQYF

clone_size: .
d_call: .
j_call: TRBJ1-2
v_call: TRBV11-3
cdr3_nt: TGTGCCAGCAGCTTAGGGGGGTCCTATGGCTACACCTTC
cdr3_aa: CASSLGGSYGYTF

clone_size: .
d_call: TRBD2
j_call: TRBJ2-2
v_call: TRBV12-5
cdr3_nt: TGTGCTAGTGGTTCCGGACTAGCGGACACCGGGGAGCTGTTTTTT
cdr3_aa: CASGSGLADTGELFF

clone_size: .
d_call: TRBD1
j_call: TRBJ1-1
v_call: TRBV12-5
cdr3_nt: TGTGCTAGTGGTCATCCGACAGGGATCTTAAAAGCTTTCTTT
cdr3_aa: CASGHPTGILKAFF

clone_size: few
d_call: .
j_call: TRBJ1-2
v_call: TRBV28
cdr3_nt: TGTGCCGGTCAGGGTGGCTATGGCTACACCTTC
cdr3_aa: CAGQGGYGYTF

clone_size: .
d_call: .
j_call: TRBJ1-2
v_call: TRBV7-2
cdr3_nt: TGTGCCAGCAGCATCGTTGGGGGGCGCAGCTATGGCTACACCTTC
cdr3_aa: CASSIVGGRSYGYTF

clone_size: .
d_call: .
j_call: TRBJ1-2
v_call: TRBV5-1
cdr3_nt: TGCGCCAGCAGCGATCAGGGTAACTATGGCTACACCTTC
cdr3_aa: CASSDQGNYGYTF